This TCR beta chain originates from a study of blood T cell repertoires in COVID-19. Study-wide context: Material from acute and convalescent COVID-19 was sourced from the United States, Italy and Spain. Sample material is recorded as cDNA or gDNA derived from T cells, B-cell-depleted T cells, or PBMCs.

The length of the CDR3 is 15 residues. Per the germline V gene, CDR1 is LGHDT and CDR2 is YNNKEL (reference sequence). Deletions cut 0 bases from V and 6 bases from J, with 15 bases between. Original handling: Reference gene primer amplification gave estimated nucleated cell counts. Generated by immunoSEQ multiplex PCR, the TCRdb table keeps only in-frame clones and is missing some. V, J and clone size reflect that table, while D and trimming were determined from the DNA. The sample contains about half a million clones, 80% to 90% of which appear only once. This TCR was recovered from a human donor in a cohort sampled during active COVID-19. The J gene is TRBJ2-7, the V gene TRBV3-1 (or the pseudogene TRBV3-2); no clear D gene. The specimen was peripheral blood. The CDR3 coding sequence is TGTGCCAGCAGCCAAGATATAGCAGCTCCCTTCGAGCAGTACTTC. This translates into CASSQDIAAPFEQYF.